This TCR beta chain was observed in a study of Graves' ophthalmopathy and Graves' hyperthyroidism. A duration under 3 months, NOSPECS ≥4, CAS ≥3 and moderate-to-severe activity characterized the donors with ophthalmopathy. General observations from the study: Blood also carried most expanded thyroid clonotypes exceeding 0.001 frequency.

Using RNA transcripts, the TCR beta CDR3 regions were amplified. Second-round multiplex PCR came after first-round RT-PCR with HTBI primers. One entry per CDR3 protein, called by TCRdb with MiXCR from the multiplex PCR reads. The sample carries approximately 210,000 distinct CDR3 sequences, around 28% recorded once. Per germline, CDR1 SGHNT and CDR2 YYREEE (reference sequence). The CDR3 contains 14 residues. V was pared by 0 bases and J by 6 bases, with 12 bases between. Ten or more counts support this clonotype. Its matching antigen is unknown. Specimen: peripheral blood. The chain couples TRBV5-4 to TRBJ2-5, with unresolved D. This receptor was identified in a man aged 45-60 years with Graves' ophthalmopathy. The chain's CDR3 is CASSLVDGPKTQYF. CDR3 DNA sequence: TGTGCCAGCAGCTTGGTCGACGGGCCCAAGACCCAGTACTTC. The complete variable domain, with remaining parts taken from reference TRBV5-4 and TRBJ2-5, reads ETGVTQSPTHLIKTRGQQVTLRCSSQSGHNTVSWYQQALGQGPQFIFQYYREEENGRGNFPPRFSGLQFPNYSSELNVNALELDDSALYLCASSLVDGPKTQYFGPGTRLLVL.